The entry that follows covers one T cell receptor (beta chain) sequence. Other DNA variants within this sample encode the same CDR3. The ends were cut back, 0 bases at V and 3 bases at J, with 2 bases in the middle. The CDR3 has 12 residues. CDR1 is SGDLS, CDR2 YYNGEE, per germline. Profiling relied on immunoSEQ multiplex PCR, and the TCRdb table lists in-frame clones only, not all of them. The data show about 44,000 clones, with 94% seen just once and about 0.13% held by the top ten. This entry belongs to a study of human thymus T cells. The sequence was obtained from a boy in the first two years of life with a congenital heart defect but otherwise immunologically healthy. The sequencing sample was made of blood. V usage is TRBV9 and J usage is TRBJ2-3; no clear D. The CDR3 nucleotides read TGTGCCAGCAGCGTAGCGACAGATACGCAGTATTTT. Protein product: CASSVATDTQYF.